A selection of T cell receptor beta chains follows, all from one sample in a study of control samples from healthy donors and cancer patients. TCRdb keeps only in-frame clones here, not all; method: immunoSEQ multiplex PCR. This table holds fewer than 200,000 clones, roughly 90% found once. The sequencing input was blood. The receptors were sampled from a man aged 25 to 40 in good health. Each CDR3 is given without its conserved first and last residue.

V gene,J gene,CDR3 protein
TRBV11-2,TRBJ2-1,ASSSLLLADSYNEQF
TRBV4-3,TRBJ2-1,ASSQDRGLNEQF
TRBV15,TRBJ1-3,ATSWYSSGNTIY
TRBV4-1,TRBJ1-2,ASSQVGLLGGYT
TRBV24-1,TRBJ2-1,ATSPNTQVEQF
TRBV18,TRBJ2-5,ASSPTGQGRQETQY
TRBV9,TRBJ2-1,ASSSLAGASSYNEQF
TRBV12-3/TRBV12-4,TRBJ1-5,ASSAEGPQH
TRBV6-5,TRBJ1-1,ASNPGRVATEAF
TRBV5-6,TRBJ1-3,ASSFTTGYGNTIY
TRBV7-7,TRBJ2-5,ASSPDLAGVRKETQY
TRBV9,TRBJ2-5,ASSGIGTSGTETQY
TRBV2,TRBJ2-2,ASSVRGPNTGELF
TRBV7-2,TRBJ2-5,ASSLVRQGETQY
TRBV27,TRBJ2-3,ASRGDTQY
TRBV6-2/TRBV6-3,TRBJ1-5,ASSWDRPNQPQH
TRBV19,TRBJ1-1,ASSKVDTEAF
TRBV24-1,TRBJ1-2,ATSDKSQSGGGRYGYT
TRBV4-1,TRBJ2-3,ASSQDWVGQGVRDTQY
TRBV6-5,TRBJ1-5,ASSTLVAQPQH